Listed here are 18 T cell receptor beta chains from one sample, sequenced in a study of shared clonotypes between healthy human individuals (TCRdb year 2020). To prepare the library, the immunoSEQ multiplex PCR assay was applied. The table was pulled from immuneACCESS by TCRdb, which kept in-frame rearrangements only. Such tables lose some clones; where checked, under half of the loss comes from unresolved V genes, and the rest has no known cause. For this sample the table gives roughly 640,000 clones, of which about 97% were detected only once. Approximately 0.057% of the sample is taken by the ten largest. Specimen: naive CD4+ T cells sorted from blood. The label giving this sample's cell subset or site can be read as: CD45RA+ positively selected. Receptor source: a young woman in good health.

This clone was found once. This chain connects TRBV2 to TRBJ2-7; 7 positions match TRBD1. V was pared by 4 bases and J by 4 bases, with 7 bases of the junction left unmatched. There are 14 residues in the CDR3. The germline CDR1 and CDR2 sequences are SNHLY and FYNNEI. The CDR3 nucleotides are TGTGCCAGCAGTGTTAACAGGGGTTCTTACGAGCAGTACTTC. Residues: CASSVNRGSYEQYF.

This sequence joins TRBV11-3 and TRBJ2-1, with 14 bases lining up with TRBD2. V lost 1 base and J lost 6; bases outside the gene matches: 8. The CDR3 has 18 amino acids. Germline CDR1 is SGHNT and CDR2 is YENEEA. Here the CDR3 DNA reads TGTGCCAGCAGCTTAGGGGGACTAGCGGGAGCGTCTGGCAATGAGCAGTTCTTC. As protein: CASSLGGLAGASGNEQFF.

V is TRBV2 and J is TRBJ2-7; no reliable D call. The CDR3 length is 14 residues. Germline assignment: CDR1 SNHLY and CDR2 FYNNEI. Deletions cut 2 bases from V and 2 bases from J, with 10 bases between. The chain's CDR3 is CASSESARTYEQYF. In DNA form, the CDR3 reads TGTGCCAGCAGTGAATCGGCGAGAACCTACGAGCAGTACTTC.

This rearrangement joins TRBV2 to TRBJ2-7; 9 nucleotides agree with TRBD1. The V and J ends lost 6 bases and 6 bases, in that order; junction bases with no gene match: 15. The CDR3 covers 16 residues. In germline, CDR1 is SNHLY, CDR2 FYNNEI. The chain's CDR3 is CASRGGTGLADREQYF. The DNA for the CDR3 is TGTGCCAGCAGGGGGGGGACAGGGCTCGCCGACCGCGAGCAGTACTTC.

In nucleotides, the CDR3 is TGTGCCAGCAGCCCAAGGCGGAAAAGCTCCTACGAGCAGTACTTC. Protein: CASSPRRKSSYEQYF. The V and J genes are TRBV7-2 and TRBJ2-7, with D unclear. The CDR3 extends over 15 amino acids. CDR1 and CDR2 from the germline V gene are SGHTA and FQGNSA. V was clipped by 5 bases and J by 0 bases, with 14 bases between them.

The chain has TRBV19 and TRBJ2-2; no clear D. Trimming pared 2 bases from V and 8 bases from J, leaving 12 bases between. The CDR3 covers 14 residues. Germline assignment: CDR1 LNHDA and CDR2 SQIVND (reference sequence). In nucleotides, the CDR3 is TGTGCCAGTAGTATATTAGATCGCGGTGGGGAGCTGTTTTTT. This translates into CASSILDRGGELFF.

The CDR3 loop is CASSPPYRNEQFF. As DNA, the CDR3 is TGTGCCAGTAGCCCTCCTTACAGAAATGAGCAGTTCTTC. This chain links TRBV19 with TRBJ2-1; D gene unclear. The CDR3 contains 13 residues. Trimming pared 6 bases from V and 7 bases from J, leaving 13 bases between. Germline CDR1 and CDR2: LNHDA and SQIVND (reference sequence).

This sequence joins TRBV27 and TRBJ1-4; TRBD1 matches at 7 bases. Germline CDR1 and CDR2: MNHEY and SMNVEV (reference sequence). Unmatched junction bases numbered 21, after V lost 8 bases and J lost 9 bases. This CDR3 has 17 amino acids. The DNA for the CDR3 is TGTGCCAGCTCAAGTTATCGGGACAGCACTGGGGTAAAAAAACTGTTTTTT. It translates to CASSSYRDSTGVKKLFF. Complete variable domain (other parts from reference TRBV27 and TRBJ1-4): EAQVTQNPRYLITVTGKKLTVTCSQNMNHEYMSWYRQDPGLGLRQIYYSMNVEVTDKGDVPEGYKVSRKEKRNFPLILESPSPNQTSLYFCASSSYRDSTGVKKLFFGSGTQLSVL.

This chain uses TRBV6-5 with TRBJ1-2, with a weak D call TRBD1 (6 bases). The CDR3 covers 15 residues. CDR1 MNHEY and CDR2 SVGAGI come from the germline V gene. Deletions cut 11 bases from V and 6 bases from J, with 25 bases between. The CDR3 reads CAAHTGGAAWDGYTF. The CDR3 DNA follows: TGTGCCGCCCACACGGGGGGCGCGGCTTGGGATGGCTACACCTTC.

The chain joins TRBV10-1 to TRBJ1-1, with TRBD1 as a possible D gene (6 bases). CDR3 length equals 14 residues. V was trimmed by 0 bases and J by 3 bases, leaving 8 bases between them. Looked up from germline, CDR1 is WNHNN and CDR2 is SYGVQD (reference sequence). In DNA, the CDR3 is TGCGCCAGCAGTGAGTCGGCAGGGGACACTGAAGCTTTCTTT. It translates to CASSESAGDTEAFF.

This chain connects TRBV7-9 to TRBJ2-3; possibly TRBD1 or TRBD2 for D (5 bases each). V was cut by 5 bases and J by 4 bases, with 13 bases left in between. CDR1 and CDR2 from the germline V gene are SEHNR and FQNEAQ (reference sequence). The CDR3 covers 14 residues. CDR3 coding DNA: TGTGCCAGCAGCAGAGGGACCACGGCAGATACGCAGTATTTT. Translated, it gives CASSRGTTADTQYF.

The chain joins TRBV7-9 to TRBJ1-2; a weak D match, TRBD1 (5 bases). The CDR3 contains 13 residues. Trimming shortened V by 1 base and J by 8 bases, and 11 bases separated the two germline ends. The germline gives CDR1 SEHNR, CDR2 FQNEAQ (reference sequence). CDR3: CASSLDPWGGYTF. CDR3 DNA: TGTGCCAGCAGCTTAGATCCTTGGGGCGGCTACACCTTC.

The chain uses TRBV27 and TRBJ2-7; TRBD1 might be the D (5 bases). This CDR3 region has 15 residues. Trimming removed 6 bases at V and 3 bases at J, with 18 bases between. CDR1 is MNHEY and CDR2 is SMNVEV in the germline V gene (reference sequence). The CDR3, as DNA: TGTGCCAGCAGCCCTGGATGGGGCCTCAACTACGAGCAGTACTTC. Protein product: CASSPGWGLNYEQYF.

V is TRBV7-3 and J is TRBJ2-2; 11 nucleotides align to TRBD2. V was pared by 4 bases and J by 7 bases, with 17 bases of the junction left unmatched. CDR1 is SGHTA and CDR2 is FQGTGA in the germline V gene. This CDR3 has 19 residues. The CDR3 DNA is TGTGCCAGCAGCTACCTCTCTGGGCGGCTAGCGGGAGGAGTCGGGGAGCTGTTTTTT. It encodes CASSYLSGRLAGGVGELFF.

V usage is TRBV5-1 and J usage is TRBJ2-1; 11 nucleotides match TRBD2. Germline V CDR1 and CDR2: SGHRS, YFSETQ. This CDR3 spans 15 amino acids. The V segment lost 5 bases and the J segment 9 bases; nucleotides outside the gene matches: 10. The CDR3 region is CASRRVTSGTGEQFF. In DNA, the CDR3 is TGCGCCAGCAGAAGGGTGACTAGCGGGACTGGTGAGCAGTTCTTC.

This clone was seen a single time. The chain recombines TRBV11-3 with TRBJ2-1, with 7 bases lining up with TRBD2. V lost 3 bases, J lost 7 bases, and 3 bases stayed unmatched. This CDR3 has 13 amino acids. CDR1 and CDR2 from the germline V gene are SGHNT and YENEEA. CDR3 protein: CASSFSGRNEQFF. The CDR3 bases are TGTGCCAGCAGCTTCTCCGGGAGGAATGAGCAGTTCTTC.

CDR3 nucleotides: TGTGCCAGCAGCTCCTACGGGGGGGAAGCCGGGGAGCTGTTTTTT. Encoded protein: CASSSYGGEAGELFF. The chain has TRBV7-9 and TRBJ2-2, with 8 bases fitting TRBD2. The germline V gene encodes CDR1 SEHNR and CDR2 FQNEAQ (reference sequence). V lost 4 bases and J lost 6; bases outside the gene matches: 7. The CDR3 has 15 amino acids.

V gene TRBV29-1 combines with J gene TRBJ2-7; the D gene is possibly TRBD1 (5 bases). The CDR3 is made up of 14 amino acids. Germline V gene lookup returns CDR1 SQVTM and CDR2 ANQGSEA. V was cut by 4 bases and J by 5 bases, with 18 bases left in between. The CDR3 DNA reads TGCAGCGTTGTTGTCCCCACGACAGTCGACGAGCAGTACTTC. This gives the protein CSVVVPTTVDEQYF.